This entry lists 23 T cell receptor beta chains sequenced from one sample in a study of a mutant IDH1 vaccine in newly diagnosed glioma. Time point: week 23, last vaccination. Doses comprised 300 ug of mutant IDH1 20-mer peptide each, plus topical imiquimod. For these TCRs, the target antigens are not known. Repertoires were generated with immunoSEQ multiplex PCR, while TCRdb's copy carries only in-frame clones and drops some. The repertoire has around 56,000 clones, 80% to 90% of them found once; the top ten carry roughly 8.1%. The starting material was PBMCs, obtained from a glioma patient whose treatment included an IDH1 peptide vaccine. These receptors all come from a woman aged 35 to 49 with glioma. Some clones in this sample may be carry-over from other donors' samples.

The V call is TRBV18, the J call TRBJ2-2; 9 bases fit TRBD1. V dropped 3 bases and J dropped 6; count of bases not matched to a gene: 2. There are 14 residues in the CDR3. Germline V gene lookup returns CDR1 KGHSH and CDR2 LQKENI. The chain's CDR3 is CASSPGQGAGELFF. CDR3 DNA sequence: TGTGCCAGCTCACCGGGACAGGGTGCCGGGGAGCTGTTTTTT.

The gene calls are TRBV6-1 and TRBJ1-4; D is unresolved. The CDR3 runs 13 residues. CDR1 is MNHNS, CDR2 SASEGT, per germline. The germline V and J ends were trimmed by 5 bases and 1 base, with 5 bases remaining between them. The DNA for the CDR3 is TGTGCCAGCAGTAGGCTAACTAATGAAAAACTGTTTTTT. Amino acids: CASSRLTNEKLFF.

The rearrangement uses TRBV25-1 and TRBJ2-7; 9 bases fit TRBD1. This CDR3 region has 16 residues. Germline lookup yields CDR1 MGHDK and CDR2 SYGVNS. V lost 6 bases and J lost 4; bases outside the gene matches: 13. The CDR3 DNA reads as TGTGCCAGCAGCGCAATGGGGGACAGGGTAGGGTACGAGCAGTACTTC. Its protein product is CASSAMGDRVGYEQYF.

The chain carries TRBV6-1 and TRBJ1-5, with TRBD1 matching 8 bases. The CDR3 is 18 residues long. Trimming at V came to 3 bases and at J to 1 base, leaving 11 bases not matched to a gene. Germline CDR1 MNHNS, CDR2 SASEGT. For the CDR3, the DNA is TGTGCCAGCAGTGAGAGGACAGGGAGTGGTGCAAGCAATCAGCCCCAGCATTTT. Its translation: CASSERTGSGASNQPQHF.

In its sample, this clone was seen once. This chain connects TRBV10-3 to TRBJ2-1; 7 bases line up with TRBD2. Germline CDR1 and CDR2: ENHRY and SYGVKD. Trimming cost V 0 bases and J 3 bases; bases outside gene matches: 5. The length of the CDR3 is 16 residues. CDR3 loop: CAISESMAGDYNEQFF. DNA for the CDR3: TGTGCCATCAGTGAGTCAATGGCGGGGGACTACAATGAGCAGTTCTTC.

The genes are TRBV27 and TRBJ1-1; 8 bases agree with TRBD1. The CDR3 is 17 amino acids. Germline V lookup: CDR1 MNHEY, CDR2 SMNVEV (reference sequence). V dropped 5 bases and J dropped 1; count of bases not matched to a gene: 12. The CDR3 DNA sequence: TGTGCCAGCAGTCCATTACAGGGGGGACGGGGGAACACTGAAGCTTTCTTT. This gives the protein CASSPLQGGRGNTEAFF.

The chain combines TRBV27 with TRBJ1-2, with 12 bases that match TRBD1. The CDR3 has 15 amino acids. Germline V CDR1 and CDR2: MNHEY, SMNVEV (reference sequence). The V segment lost 6 bases and the J segment 8 bases; nucleotides outside the gene matches: 10. CDR3 loop: CASRLPGQGAGGYTF. The CDR3 DNA sequence: TGTGCCAGCAGGCTCCCGGGACAGGGGGCTGGGGGCTACACCTTC.

This rearrangement joins TRBV5-4 to TRBJ1-2; D is undetermined. This CDR3 region has 14 residues. V was clipped by 3 bases and J by 6 bases, with 15 bases between them. Germline loops: CDR1 SGHNT, CDR2 YYREEE (reference sequence). The CDR3 region has the DNA TGTGCCAGCAGCTATGGCAGAAATATGAATGGCTACACCTTC. Its translation is CASSYGRNMNGYTF.

This sequence joins TRBV30 and TRBJ1-5; 11 positions match TRBD1. J gave up 7 bases and V 2 bases, and 7 bases lay outside the gene matches. The CDR3 is made up of 15 amino acids. Germline CDR1 reads GTSNPN; CDR2 reads SVGIG (reference sequence). The CDR3, as DNA: TGTGCCTGGAGTTTGGGACAGGGGGGGAAACAGCCCCAGCATTTT. This translates into CAWSLGQGGKQPQHF.

The rearrangement links TRBV7-5 to TRBJ2-3; TRBD2, the table's D call, was not compared with the DNA. TRBV7-5 represents a pseudogene. The CDR3 covers 13 residues. In DNA, the CDR3 is TGTGCCAGAAGCCTAGCGGAGAGGGATACGCAGTATTTT. This gives the protein CARSLAERDTQYF.

This chain joins TRBV23-1 and TRBJ2-2, with 7 bases that match TRBD1. TRBV23-1 is treated as an ORF (open reading frame) with a function not yet certain. Trimming at V came to 6 bases and at J to 4 bases, leaving 5 bases not matched to a gene. The CDR3 runs to 14 residues. Here the CDR3 DNA reads TGCGCCAGCAGAGGACAGGAGACCACCGGGGAGCTGTTTTTT. This translates into CASRGQETTGELFF.

The CDR3 DNA follows: TGTGCCAGCAGTATAGACCTTCCCGGGGGGGGGCGGGAAGAGACCCAGTACTTC. Its protein product is CASSIDLPGGGREETQYF. The chain uses TRBV2 and TRBJ2-5; TRBD2 matches at 8 bases. There are 18 residues in the CDR3. Trimming removed 5 bases from V and 3 bases from J; junction bases left unmatched: 17. The germline gives CDR1 SNHLY, CDR2 FYNNEI.

The DNA for the CDR3 is TGTGCCAGCAGCCCCGGTGTTCGAGGGGACACAGACAATCAGCCCCAGCATTTT. This gives the protein CASSPGVRGDTDNQPQHF. The chain employs TRBV7-9 and TRBJ1-5, with D maybe TRBD1 (6 bases). CDR1 is SEHNR and CDR2 is FQNEAQ in the germline V gene (reference sequence). This CDR3 region has 18 residues. With 5 bases removed from V and 3 bases from J, the gap between germline ends came to 23 bases.

This clone was observed a single time. The rearrangement links TRBV5-4 to TRBJ1-3; 9 bases are shared with TRBD1. The germline V gene has CDR1 SGHNT and CDR2 YYREEE (reference sequence). There are 15 residues in the CDR3. The ends lost 3 bases at V and 4 bases at J; junction bases unmatched: 5. The CDR3 here is CASSSQGQGGNTIYF. In DNA form, the CDR3 reads TGTGCCAGCAGCTCTCAGGGACAGGGCGGAAACACCATATATTTT.

This clone is categorized as medium-sized. The chain links TRBV29-1 to TRBJ1-1; no definite D call. The CDR3 contains 11 residues. Germline CDR1 and CDR2: SQVTM and ANQGSEA. Trimming removed 8 bases at V and 0 bases at J, with 7 bases between. CDR3 amino acids: CSTYLNTEAFF. The CDR3 bases are TGCAGCACATACTTGAACACTGAAGCTTTCTTT.

The chain employs TRBV7-9 and TRBJ2-7; D is possibly TRBD2 (5 bases). This CDR3 comprises 13 residues. V was trimmed by 1 base and J by 6 bases, leaving 10 bases between them. CDR1 is SEHNR, CDR2 FQNEAQ, per germline (reference sequence). The CDR3 here is CASSLDSAGEQYF. The DNA of the CDR3 is TGTGCCAGCAGCTTAGATTCGGCGGGCGAGCAGTACTTC.

As concerns this clone: The same CDR3 arises from other DNA sequences in this sample as well. The chain is built from TRBV30 and TRBJ1-5; TRBD1 aligns across 7 bases. This CDR3 has 16 amino acids. The V gene end was trimmed by 4 bases and the J gene end by 0 bases; junction bases not matched to a gene: 9. Germline CDR1 and CDR2: GTSNPN and SVGIG (reference sequence). DNA for the CDR3: TGTGCCTGGAAAAACAGGGGCGGTAGTAGCAATCAGCCCCAGCATTTT. As protein: CAWKNRGGSSNQPQHF.

This clone has a handful of counts. This chain joins TRBV4-1 and TRBJ1-5, with 7 bases identical to TRBD1. V was pared by 3 bases and J by 4 bases, with 9 bases of the junction left unmatched. The CDR3 sequence is 16 residues long. Germline CDR1 reads MGHRA; CDR2 reads YSYEKL. In DNA form, the CDR3 reads TGCGCCAGCAGCCATAACATACAGGGGACAAATCAGCCCCAGCATTTT. This sequence encodes CASSHNIQGTNQPQHF.

The chain couples TRBV11-2 to TRBJ2-4, with no clear D. This CDR3 spans 14 amino acids. With 4 bases removed from V and 0 bases from J, the gap between germline ends came to 7 bases. The germline CDR1 and CDR2 sequences are SGHAT and FQNNGV. For the CDR3, the DNA is TGTGCCAGCAGCTCAAGGTTAGCCAAAAACATTCAGTACTTC. Protein: CASSSRLAKNIQYF.

V and J are TRBV10-3 and TRBJ2-7; 11 bases fit TRBD1. Germline V gives CDR1 ENHRY, CDR2 SYGVKD. This CDR3 has 13 amino acids. V was clipped by 4 bases and J by 6 bases; unmatched bases: 2. DNA for the CDR3: TGTGCCATCAGTGCGGGACAGGGGGGCGAGCAGTACTTC. This sequence encodes CAISAGQGGEQYF.

On this clone itself: At one boundary the junction diverges from the germline segment, which might be a read error. The J gene is TRBJ2-5, the V gene TRBV7-7; 12 bases line up with TRBD2. Germline V gene sequence: CDR1 SSHAT, CDR2 FNYEAQ (reference sequence). CDR3 size: 15 residues. The CDR3: CASSELAGGGKTQYF. The DNA for the CDR3 is TGTGCTAGCAGCGAACTAGCGGGGGGTGGAAAGACCCAGTACTTC.

A few counts support this clone. The chain carries TRBV30 and TRBJ1-2; 7 bases match TRBD1. The CDR3 is 13 amino acids. After removal of 5 bases from V and 7 bases from J, the junction contained 10 bases not matched to a gene. Germline V gives CDR1 GTSNPN, CDR2 SVGIG (reference sequence). CDR3 sequence (DNA): TGTGCCTGGGGCGGACAGGCTGGCTCTGGCTACACCTTC. This translates into CAWGGQAGSGYTF.

CDR3 nucleotides: TGTGCCAGCAGTGAATTTAGCGACGAGCAGTACTTC. Its protein product is CASSEFSDEQYF. The chain is built from TRBV2 and TRBJ2-7, with D possibly matching TRBD2 (5 bases). CDR1 and CDR2 (germline): SNHLY, FYNNEI. Trimming took 2 bases from V and 5 from J, leaving 7 bases between them. There are 12 residues in the CDR3.